This T cell receptor beta chain comes out of a study of OX40 agonist ivuxolimab in advanced cancers. Study as a whole: A male proportion of approximately 80% was recorded, with mean age approximately 56 years and range roughly 23 to 85.

The sample holds a few counts of this clone. This CDR3 contains 14 residues. V lost 1 base and J 5 bases, leaving 14 bases between the germline ends. Germline lookup yields CDR1 GTSNPN and CDR2 SVGIG (reference sequence). Autoimmune disease history or systemic immunosuppression excluded patients. Generated by immunoSEQ multiplex PCR, the TCRdb table keeps only in-frame clones and is missing some. The table has 35,000 to 45,000 clones, about 90% seen once; the top ten hold around 19%. V usage is TRBV30 and J usage is TRBJ1-1, with a possible D match to TRBD1 (6 bases). This sequence was found in an adult with an advanced solid tumor such as melanoma, head and neck, liver or kidney cancer. Source: CD4+ or CD8+ T cells sorted from blood, taken in a trial of the OX40 agonist ivuxolimab. CDR3 amino acids: CAWSGRGGRTEAFF. The CDR3 bases are TGTGCCTGGAGTGGACGGGGGGGGCGAACTGAAGCTTTCTTT.